Following are 28 T cell receptor beta chains from one sample sequenced in a study of T cell repertoires in cytomegalovirus infection. TCRdb used MiXCR to reprocess the reads, holding one entry per CDR3 protein. The table has hundreds of thousands of distinct CDR3 sequences, around a third seen once. Their antigens remain unidentified. The sample in question was cultured PBMCs, obtained from culture after CMV antigen stimulation. These receptors were taken from a human donor in good health (CMV status not recorded). Some clones in this sample may be carry-over from other donors' samples.

Written as DNA, the CDR3 is TGTGCCACCCATCGGGGCGGGGGGGAAGATGGAGATACGCAGTATTTT. Protein product: CATHRGGGEDGDTQYF. V usage is TRBV28 and J usage is TRBJ2-3; TRBD2 matches at 9 bases. This CDR3 comprises 16 residues. With 10 bases clipped from V and 5 bases from J, the junction kept 16 bases outside the gene matches. Germline assignment: CDR1 MDHEN and CDR2 SYDVKM.

This clonotype was observed many times. The CDR3 sequence: CASSHRPTVGTAEAFF. The CDR3 DNA follows: TGTGCCAGCAGTCATCGCCCCACAGTGGGGACCGCTGAAGCTTTCTTT. V gene TRBV7-2 combines with J gene TRBJ1-1; the D gene is possibly TRBD1 (5 bases). V was cut by 6 bases and J by 6 bases, with 23 bases left in between. CDR1 and CDR2 from the germline V gene are SGHTA and FQGNSA. CDR3 length equals 16 residues.

The V call is TRBV19, the J call TRBJ1-2; 7 bases map to TRBD1. The V gene end was trimmed by 6 bases and the J gene end by 4 bases; junction bases not matched to a gene: 8. The CDR3 contains 14 residues. Germline CDR1 reads LNHDA; CDR2 reads SQIVND (reference sequence). CDR3 sequence: CASRRNRGPYGYTF. Here the CDR3 DNA reads TGTGCCAGTAGAAGAAACAGGGGTCCCTATGGCTACACCTTC.

This clonotype was detected ten times or more. The chain combines TRBV7-2 with TRBJ2-3; D may correspond to TRBD1 or TRBD2 (5 bases each). CDR3 length: 14 residues. Trimming cost V 5 bases and J 4 bases, with 13 bases left between them. Per germline, CDR1 SGHTA and CDR2 FQGNSA. The CDR3 is CASSPLGAADTQYF. Here the CDR3 DNA reads TGTGCCAGCAGCCCACTAGGGGCAGCAGATACGCAGTATTTT.

The chain carries TRBV7-9 and TRBJ2-1; unclear D gene. Germline lookup yields CDR1 SEHNR and CDR2 FQNEAQ (reference sequence). The CDR3 has 14 amino acids. V lost 5 bases and J 3 bases, leaving 11 bases between the germline ends. As DNA, the CDR3 is TGTGCCAGCAGCCCACAGTCGAACTACAATGAGCAGTTCTTC. It yields the protein CASSPQSNYNEQFF.

The chain uses TRBV5-1 and TRBJ2-5; tentative D call: TRBD2 (6 bases). V gave up 2 bases and J gave up 5 bases, with 19 bases separating them. CDR3 size: 16 residues. In germline, CDR1 is SGHRS, CDR2 YFSETQ. The DNA of the CDR3 is TGCGCCAGCAGCTTCGGCGGGGCGACCAGTGAGGAGACCCAGTACTTC. It yields the protein CASSFGGATSEETQYF.

The chain's CDR3 is CSADGTSGSTDTQYF. As DNA, the CDR3 is TGCAGTGCGGATGGGACTAGCGGATCCACAGATACGCAGTATTTT. The chain couples TRBV20-1 to TRBJ2-3, with TRBD2 matching over 11 bases. The ends lost 6 bases at V and 2 bases at J; junction bases unmatched: 7. The V gene's germline CDR1 is DFQATT and CDR2 SNEGSKA (reference sequence). This CDR3 has 15 residues.

The genes are TRBV14 and TRBJ1-2; no definite D call. This CDR3 is 14 amino acids long. V was cut by 0 bases and J by 7 bases, with 12 bases left in between. Germline CDR1 SGHDN, CDR2 FVKESK. The CDR3 coding sequence is TGTGCCAGCAGCCAAGAACTGAAGGCGGGTGGCTACACCTTC. This translates into CASSQELKAGGYTF.

The CDR3 loop is CARPGPTNTGELFF. DNA of the CDR3: TGTGCCAGACCGGGACCGACGAACACCGGGGAGCTGTTTTTT. V is TRBV7-2 and J is TRBJ2-2, with D possibly called TRBD1 or TRBD2 (5 bases each). Between the trimmed V and J ends, which lost 9 bases and 0 bases, there was a span of 11 bases. The CDR3 runs to 14 residues. Germline assignment: CDR1 SGHTA and CDR2 FQGNSA.

The J gene is TRBJ2-1, the V gene TRBV12-3 or TRBV12-4; D not resolved. The CDR3 is 13 amino acids. The V gene lost 6 bases and the J gene lost 6 bases, with 12 bases spanning the gap. CDR3 loop: CASSLQEFNEQFF. The CDR3 bases are TGTGCCAGCAGCCTTCAGGAGTTCAATGAGCAGTTCTTC.

This clonotype was detected only a few times. The chain joins TRBV4-3 to TRBJ1-6, with a possible D match to TRBD1 (5 bases). The germline gives CDR1 LGHNA, CDR2 YSLEER. Trimming shortened V by 0 bases and J by 13 bases, and 10 bases separated the two germline ends. This CDR3 has 13 residues. In nucleotides, the CDR3 is TGCGCCAGCAGCCAAGATAGGGGAAGGCCCCTCCACTTT. This encodes CASSQDRGRPLHF.

This clonotype was found once. This chain joins TRBV30 and TRBJ2-1; 9 bases fit TRBD2. CDR1 and CDR2 (germline): GTSNPN, SVGIG (reference sequence). J lost 9 bases, V lost 5 bases, and 11 bases had no gene match. The CDR3 runs to 14 residues. The CDR3 DNA is TGTGCCTGGTCCGGGACTAGCATAAGGGGTGAGCAGTTCTTC. Translating it yields CAWSGTSIRGEQFF.

V usage is TRBV5-6 and J usage is TRBJ2-2, with 7 positions matching TRBD1. In germline, CDR1 is SGHDT, CDR2 YYEEEE. The CDR3 is 16 residues long. V lost 5 bases to trimming and J lost 0 bases; unmatched junction nucleotides: 7. This chain's CDR3 is CASSTFGTANTGELFF. Written as DNA, the CDR3 is TGTGCCAGCAGTACATTCGGGACAGCGAACACCGGGGAGCTGTTTTTT.

The chain joins TRBV6-1 to TRBJ1-2; possible D gene TRBD1, 5 bases. Trimming stripped 1 base from V and 4 bases from J, with 19 bases between. Germline V CDR1 and CDR2: MNHNS, SASEGT. The CDR3 contains 17 residues. For the CDR3, the DNA is TGTGCCAGCAGTGAAGACCCGGGTCCGGGGGAGGCCTATGGCTACACCTTC. This sequence encodes CASSEDPGPGEAYGYTF.

This clonotype came up a few times. The rearrangement uses TRBV11-2 and TRBJ2-5; D is perhaps TRBD1 (6 bases). CDR3 length: 14 amino acids. Trimming removed 4 bases from V and 3 bases from J, with 12 bases in between. Germline V CDR1 and CDR2: SGHAT, FQNNGV. CDR3 coding DNA: TGTGCCAGCAGCTATGGACAGATCGAAGAGACCCAGTACTTC. Translated: CASSYGQIEETQYF. The entire variable domain, with the rest obtained from reference TRBV11-2 and TRBJ2-5, is as follows: EAGVAQSPRYKIIEKRQSVAFWCNPISGHATLYWYQQILGQGPKLLIQFQNNGVVDDSQLPKDRFSAERLKGVDSTLKIQPAKLEDSAVYLCASSYGQIEETQYFGPGTRLLVL.

The gene calls are TRBV12-3 or TRBV12-4 and TRBJ1-1; D ambiguous. This CDR3 spans 17 amino acids. The V gene lost 2 bases and the J gene lost 0 bases, with 16 bases spanning the gap. The CDR3 DNA reads TGTGCCAGCAGTTTAAGAGTTTCGGCGGTAATGAACACTGAAGCTTTCTTT. It encodes CASSLRVSAVMNTEAFF.

The chain joins TRBV10-3 to TRBJ1-1, with TRBD1 matching over 8 bases. The CDR3 runs 16 residues. Germline lookup yields CDR1 ENHRY and CDR2 SYGVKD. The ends lost 2 bases at V and 1 base at J; junction bases unmatched: 6. The CDR3 bases are TGTGCCATCAGTGAGCGCCTCGGACAGGGGAACACTGAAGCTTTCTTT. Translated: CAISERLGQGNTEAFF.

A remark on this clonotype: Since a much larger clone is just one base distant, this may be a read error. The chain links TRBV7-2 to TRBJ1-5; D ambiguous. The CDR3 consists of 13 residues. The germline V and J ends were trimmed by 5 bases and 4 bases, with 9 bases remaining between them. Germline assignment: CDR1 SGHTA and CDR2 FQGNSA. CDR3 loop: CASSGPENQPQHF. DNA for the CDR3: TGTGCCAGCAGCGGGCCGGAGAATCAGCCCCAGCATTTT.

The rearrangement links TRBV12-5 to TRBJ2-3; D is undetermined. V was trimmed by 3 bases and J by 4 bases, leaving 8 bases between them. The CDR3 runs 13 residues. The V gene's germline CDR1 is LGHNT and CDR2 FRNRAP. The CDR3 coding sequence is TGTGCTAGTGGTTTTGGCTACCCAGATACGCAGTATTTT. This sequence encodes CASGFGYPDTQYF.

This clonotype showed up just a few times. The CDR3: CSASSGGAPLKTQYF. The CDR3 DNA reads TGCAGTGCTAGTTCGGGGGGGGCGCCTCTAAAGACCCAGTACTTC. The chain couples TRBV20-1 to TRBJ2-5; 8 bases line up with TRBD2. The V gene end was trimmed by 3 bases and the J gene end by 6 bases; junction bases not matched to a gene: 12. CDR1 is DFQATT and CDR2 is SNEGSKA in the germline V gene (reference sequence). This CDR3 has 15 residues.

This clonotype was counted ten times or more. This chain uses TRBV7-2 with TRBJ2-1, with D uncertain. Trimming shortened V by 1 base and J by 2 bases, and 9 bases separated the two germline ends. Germline V gives CDR1 SGHTA, CDR2 FQGNSA. This CDR3 comprises 15 residues. CDR3 sequence: CASSLDRGAYNEQFF. In nucleotides, the CDR3 is TGTGCCAGCAGCTTAGACCGCGGCGCCTACAATGAGCAGTTCTTC.

In its sample, this clonotype was seen a few times. The genes are TRBV7-2 and TRBJ1-6; D possibly corresponds to TRBD1 (6 bases). Germline lookup yields CDR1 SGHTA and CDR2 FQGNSA. V lost 5 bases, J lost 1 base, and 15 bases lay in between. The CDR3 consists of 17 residues. CDR3 amino acids: CASSGWGGRSYNSPLHF. The CDR3 region has the DNA TGTGCCAGCAGCGGGTGGGGGGGGCGTTCCTATAATTCACCCCTCCACTTT.

This clonotype was observed a handful of times. The V gene is TRBV10-2, the J gene TRBJ1-3, with D perhaps matching TRBD1 (6 bases). V lost 10 bases and J lost 0, with 10 bases in between. The germline V gene has CDR1 WSHSY and CDR2 SAAADI. The CDR3 is 13 amino acids. CDR3 protein: CAIQGNSGNTIYF. CDR3 DNA: TGCGCCATCCAGGGGAACTCTGGAAACACCATATATTTT.

The rearrangement links TRBV28 to TRBJ2-7, with D tentatively TRBD1 (6 bases). The CDR3 has 14 residues. The germline V gene has CDR1 MDHEN and CDR2 SYDVKM. V dropped 6 bases and J dropped 2 bases, with 14 bases sitting between them. The CDR3 DNA sequence: TGTGCCAGCAGACCTTACGGACAGACCTACGAGCAGTACTTC. The encoded protein is CASRPYGQTYEQYF.

This clonotype was counted only a few times. V is TRBV7-9 and J is TRBJ2-5; tentatively, D is TRBD1 (6 bases). Germline CDR1 is SEHNR and CDR2 is FQNEAQ (reference sequence). The CDR3 is made up of 15 amino acids. V was clipped by 5 bases and J by 5 bases, with 18 bases between them. CDR3 coding DNA: TGTGCCAGCAGCACACAGGGACCCAGGGAGGAGACCCAGTACTTC. Amino acids: CASSTQGPREETQYF.

This clonotype was seen many times. The CDR3 DNA reads as TGTGCCAGCAGCACCTTCCGGGGGAACGAGCAGTACTTC. It is translated as CASSTFRGNEQYF. V usage is TRBV7-2 and J usage is TRBJ2-7, with D maybe TRBD2 (6 bases). This CDR3 region has 13 residues. Looked up from germline, CDR1 is SGHTA and CDR2 is FQGNSA. V dropped 5 bases and J dropped 5 bases, with 13 bases sitting between them.

The V and J genes are TRBV7-6 and TRBJ2-5; D is perhaps TRBD2 (6 bases). V lost 3 bases to trimming and J lost 5 bases, with 16 bases between them. The germline V gene has CDR1 SGHVS and CDR2 FNYEAQ. The CDR3 length is 15 residues. This CDR3 is CASSLLGGDRETQYF. The DNA of the CDR3 is TGTGCCAGCAGCTTGTTGGGGGGAGATCGGGAGACCCAGTACTTC. Using reference TRBV7-6 and TRBJ2-5 for the parts outside the CDR3, the full variable domain is GAGVSQSPRYKVTKRGQDVALRCDPISGHVSLYWYRQALGQGPEFLTYFNYEAQQDKSGLPNDRFSAERPEGSISTLTIQRTEQRDSAMYRCASSLLGGDRETQYFGPGTRLLVL.

This clonotype was recorded many times. The chain uses TRBV28 and TRBJ1-3; D remains ambiguous. The V end was cut by 7 bases, the J end by 0 bases, with 19 bases between. Per the germline V gene, CDR1 is MDHEN and CDR2 is SYDVKM. The CDR3 totals 17 residues. The CDR3 DNA is TGTGCCAGCACCTCTTCTGAATGGGGTCCCTCTGGAAACACCATATATTTT. Protein sequence: CASTSSEWGPSGNTIYF.